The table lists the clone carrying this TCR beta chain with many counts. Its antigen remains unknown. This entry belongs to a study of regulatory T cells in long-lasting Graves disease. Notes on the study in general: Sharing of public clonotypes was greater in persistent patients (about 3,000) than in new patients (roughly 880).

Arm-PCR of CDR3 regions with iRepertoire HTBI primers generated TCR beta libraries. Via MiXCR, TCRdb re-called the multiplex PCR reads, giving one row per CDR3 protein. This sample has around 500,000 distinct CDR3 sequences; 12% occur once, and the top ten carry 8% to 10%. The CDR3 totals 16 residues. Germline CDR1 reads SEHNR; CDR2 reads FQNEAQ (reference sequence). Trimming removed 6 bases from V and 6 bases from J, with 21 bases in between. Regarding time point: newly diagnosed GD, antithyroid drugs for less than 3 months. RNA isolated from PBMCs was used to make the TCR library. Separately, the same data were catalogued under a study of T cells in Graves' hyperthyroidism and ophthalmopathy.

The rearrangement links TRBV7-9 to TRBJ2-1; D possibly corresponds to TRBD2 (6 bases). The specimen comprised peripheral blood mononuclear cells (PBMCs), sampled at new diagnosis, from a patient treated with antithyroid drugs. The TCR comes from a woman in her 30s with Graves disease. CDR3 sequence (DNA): TGTGCCAGCAGAAACGGAGGGACGGATCGGATCAATGAGCAGTTCTTC. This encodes CASRNGGTDRINEQFF. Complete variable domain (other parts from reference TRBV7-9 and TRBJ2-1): DTGVSQNPRHKITKRGQNVTFRCDPISEHNRLYWYRQTLGQGPEFLTYFQNEAQLEKSRLLSDRFSAERPKGSFSTLEIQRTEQGDSAMYLCASRNGGTDRINEQFFGPGTRLTVL.